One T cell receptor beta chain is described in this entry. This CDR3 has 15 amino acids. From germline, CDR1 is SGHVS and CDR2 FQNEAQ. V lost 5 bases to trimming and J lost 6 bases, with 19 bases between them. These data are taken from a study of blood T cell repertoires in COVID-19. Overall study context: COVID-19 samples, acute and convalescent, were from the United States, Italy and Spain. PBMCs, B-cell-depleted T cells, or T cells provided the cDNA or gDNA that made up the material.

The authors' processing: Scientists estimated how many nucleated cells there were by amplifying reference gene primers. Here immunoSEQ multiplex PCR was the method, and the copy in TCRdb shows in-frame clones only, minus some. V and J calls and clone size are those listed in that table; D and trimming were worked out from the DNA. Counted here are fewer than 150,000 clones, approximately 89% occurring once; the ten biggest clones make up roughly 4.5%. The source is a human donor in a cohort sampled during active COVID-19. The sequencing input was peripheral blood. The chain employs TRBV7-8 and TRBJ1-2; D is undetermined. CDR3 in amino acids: CASSPPGEGRNGYTF. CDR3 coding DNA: TGTGCCAGCAGCCCCCCGGGAGAAGGGAGGAATGGCTACACCTTC.